This record looks at one T cell receptor (beta chain) sequence and its context. What it binds is unknown. With V trimmed by 4 bases and J by 2 bases, 8 bases remained unmatched. The CDR3 sequence is 15 residues long. Per germline, CDR1 SGDLS and CDR2 YYNGEE. The sample belongs to a study of cytomegalovirus exposure and HLA in healthy donors. General observations from the study: CMV serostatus was the only recorded immune exposure for donors. Reportedly, diagnosis of cytomegalovirus status by the classifier showed high specificity and sensitivity. A missense DCLRE1C variant was associated with V- and J-gene trimming of TCR beta chains in a later analysis, and an independent cohort replicated the association.

60 Vbeta and 13 Jbeta primers were used in PCR. The protocol was immunoSEQ multiplex PCR, while the TCRdb copy is restricted to in-frame clones and leaves out a portion. The sample carries 95,000 to 100,000 clones, 76% recorded once. The specimen was PBMCs. The TCR sequence derives from a woman aged 60 to 75 in good health and CMV-seropositive. This rearrangement joins TRBV9 to TRBJ1-2, with 7 bases aligning to TRBD1. CDR3 nucleotide sequence: TGTGCCAGCAGCAAATCAGAGGGACAGAACTATGGCTACACCTTC. It is translated as CASSKSEGQNYGYTF. Together with reference TRBV9 and TRBJ1-2, the CDR3 gives the full variable domain: DSGVTQTPKHLITATGQRVTLRCSPRSGDLSVYWYQQSLDQGLQFLIQYYNGEERAKGNILERFSAQQFPDLHSELNLSSLELGDSALYFCASSKSEGQNYGYTFGSGTRLTVV.